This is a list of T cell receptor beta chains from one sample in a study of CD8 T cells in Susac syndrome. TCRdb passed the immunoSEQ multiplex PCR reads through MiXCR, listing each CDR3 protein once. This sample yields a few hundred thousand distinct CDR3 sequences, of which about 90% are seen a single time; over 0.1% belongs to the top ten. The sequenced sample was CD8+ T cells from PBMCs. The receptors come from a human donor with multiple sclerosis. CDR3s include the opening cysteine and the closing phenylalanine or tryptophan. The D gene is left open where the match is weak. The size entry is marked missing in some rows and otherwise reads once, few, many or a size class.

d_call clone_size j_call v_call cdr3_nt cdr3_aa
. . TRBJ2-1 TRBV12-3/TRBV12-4 TGTGCCAGCACCCCTTTTGAGAGCTCCTACAATGAGCAGTTCTTC CASTPFESSYNEQFF
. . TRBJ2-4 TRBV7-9 TGTGCCAGCAGCTATCGGAGTCACATTCAGTACTTC CASSYRSHIQYF
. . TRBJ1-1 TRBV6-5 TGTGCCAGCAGTTATTCGGCAGGTTACCCTGAAGCTTTCTTT CASSYSAGYPEAFF
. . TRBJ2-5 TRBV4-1 TGCGCCAGCAGCCAAGGGGCAGGGCTACAAGAGACCCAGTACTTC CASSQGAGLQETQYF
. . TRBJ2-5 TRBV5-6 TGTGCCAGCAGCCCGGGTTCCAGGGGTATCGAAGAGACCCAGTACTTC CASSPGSRGIEETQYF
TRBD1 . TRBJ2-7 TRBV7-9 TGTGCCAGCAGCTTAAACCGGGACAGGGGTGAGCAGTACTTC CASSLNRDRGEQYF
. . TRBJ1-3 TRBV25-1 TGTGCCAGCAGTGAGGAGGGGAACACCATATATTTT CASSEEGNTIYF
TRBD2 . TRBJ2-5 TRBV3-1 TGTGCCAGCAGCCAATCGGACCGCTCGACTAGCCCGTTGGAGACCCAGTACTTC CASSQSDRSTSPLETQYF
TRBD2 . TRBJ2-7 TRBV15 TGTGCCACCAGCAGAGGGCTAGCGGGCGAGCAGTACTTC CATSRGLAGEQYF
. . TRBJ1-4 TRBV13 TGTGCCAGCAGCTTAGCACCGCGTGAAAAACTGTTTTTT CASSLAPREKLFF
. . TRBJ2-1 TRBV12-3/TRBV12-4 TGTGCCAGCAGTTTGTCCCCGGATTCCTACAATGAGCAGTTCTTC CASSLSPDSYNEQFF
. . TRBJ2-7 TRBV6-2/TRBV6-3 TGTGCCAGCAGTTACGTCCTAGCGCGCTACGAGCAGTACTTC CASSYVLARYEQYF
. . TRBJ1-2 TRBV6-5 TGTGCCAGCTGGGCAGAGAAGTACACCTTC CASWAEKYTF
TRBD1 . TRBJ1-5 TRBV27 TGTGCCAGCAGCCTGACAGGGGAAGGTAATCAGCCCCAGCATTTT CASSLTGEGNQPQHF
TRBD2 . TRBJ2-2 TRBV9 TGTGCCAGCAGCGTAGGCCTAGCGGGAGGGCCGATGGACGGGGAGCTGTTTTTT CASSVGLAGGPMDGELFF
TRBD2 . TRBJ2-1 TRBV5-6 TGTGCCAGCAGCCAATCTAGCGGGGGGTTTCTGGATGAGCAGTTCTTC CASSQSSGGFLDEQFF
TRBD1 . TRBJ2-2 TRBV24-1 TGTGCCGCACAGGGGTCGAACACCGGGGAGCTGTTTTTT CAAQGSNTGELFF
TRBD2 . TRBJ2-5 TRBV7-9 TGTGCCAGCAGACCTGGGCCGGGAGGGGGCCAAGAGACCCAGTACTTC CASRPGPGGGQETQYF
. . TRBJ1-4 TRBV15 TGTGCCACCAGCGGATTCGGAGAAAAACTGTTTTTT CATSGFGEKLFF
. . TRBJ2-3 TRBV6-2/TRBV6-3 TGTGCCAGCAGTTACTCGTTCACAGATACGCAGTATTTT CASSYSFTDTQYF
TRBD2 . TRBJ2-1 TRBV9 TGTGCCAGCAGCTCCAGGACTAGCTCCTACAATGAGCAGTTCTTC CASSSRTSSYNEQFF
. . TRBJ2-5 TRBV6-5 TGTGCCAGCAGTTACTCGGGGTTCAACCTAGAGACCCAGTACTTC CASSYSGFNLETQYF
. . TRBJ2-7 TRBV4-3 TGCGCCAGCAGCCAAGGCGGACTGCCGGCCGAGCAGTACTTC CASSQGGLPAEQYF
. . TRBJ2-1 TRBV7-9 TGTGCCTCGGGGGACTCCTACAATGAGCAGTTCTTC CASGDSYNEQFF
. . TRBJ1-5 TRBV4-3 TGCGCCAGCAGCCAAGATCGGGTTGAAGCAAATCAGCCCCAGCATTTT CASSQDRVEANQPQHF
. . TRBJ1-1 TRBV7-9 TGTGCCAGCAGCTCTGCCCCGGGGAACACTGAAGCTTTCTTT CASSSAPGNTEAFF
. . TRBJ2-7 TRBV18 TGTGCCAGCTCACCATGGGAATCCTACGAGCAGTACTTC CASSPWESYEQYF
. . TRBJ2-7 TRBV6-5 TGTGCCAGCAGCAACCTTATAACGTTCTACGAGCAGTACTTC CASSNLITFYEQYF
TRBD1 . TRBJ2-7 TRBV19 TGTGCCAGTAGTATATCTGTCGGGACAGGAGCCGGCTACGAGCAGTACTTC CASSISVGTGAGYEQYF
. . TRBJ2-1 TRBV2 TGTGCCAGCAGTGAAGTTCTCTACAATGAGCAGTTCTTC CASSEVLYNEQFF
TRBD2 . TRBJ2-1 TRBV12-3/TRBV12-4 TGTGCCAGCAGGGGACTAGCGGGAGGGATTTCCTACAATGAGCAGTTCTTC CASRGLAGGISYNEQFF
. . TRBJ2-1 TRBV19 TGTGCCAGTAGTGACCCCCCGGGACGGTACAATGAGCAGTTCTTC CASSDPPGRYNEQFF
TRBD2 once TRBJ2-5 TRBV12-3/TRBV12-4 TGTGCCAGCAGTTTAGCGACCGGACTAGCGGAGTCCGAGACCCAGTACTTC CASSLATGLAESETQYF
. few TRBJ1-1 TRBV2 TGTGCCAGCAGTGAGTACAGGAACACTGAAGCTTTCTTT CASSEYRNTEAFF
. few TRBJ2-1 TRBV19 TGTGCCAGTAGTATACAGGGGGGGTACAATGAGCAGTTCTTC CASSIQGGYNEQFF
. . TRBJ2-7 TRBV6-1 TGTGCCAGCAGTCCGGGACTTTTCGCCTACGAGCAGTACTTC CASSPGLFAYEQYF
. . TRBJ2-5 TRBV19 TGTGCCAGTAGTGGTAGGGGCCGTGAGACCCAGTACTTC CASSGRGRETQYF
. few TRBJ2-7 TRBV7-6 TGTGCCAGCAGCTTGACAGCTACCTACGAGCAGTACTTC CASSLTATYEQYF
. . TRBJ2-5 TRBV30 TGTGCCTGGACAGGGGATAGAAGAGAGACCCAGTACTTC CAWTGDRRETQYF
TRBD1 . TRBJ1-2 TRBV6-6 TGTGCCAGCAGTTACGGGACAGGTTCTTATGGCTACACCTTC CASSYGTGSYGYTF
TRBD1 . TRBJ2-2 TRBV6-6 TGTGCCTGCACGGGACAGGGGGCTATCGGGGAGCTGTTTTTT CACTGQGAIGELFF
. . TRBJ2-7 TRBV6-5 TGTGCCAGCAGTTACTCCGCCGGGGCCCGTTACGAGCAGTACTTC CASSYSAGARYEQYF
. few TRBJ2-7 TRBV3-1 TGTGCCAGCAGCCAAGGTTTCAGCGGTTACGAGCAGTACTTC CASSQGFSGYEQYF
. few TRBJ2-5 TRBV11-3 TGTGCCAGCAGTTCAGGGTCCCAAGAGACCCAGTACTTC CASSSGSQETQYF
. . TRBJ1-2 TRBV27 TGTGCCAGCAGTTTTGGGACACCGTCTAACTATGGCTACACCTTC CASSFGTPSNYGYTF
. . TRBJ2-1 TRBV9 TGTGCCAGCAGCTTACAGAGTGGTGAGCAGTTCTTC CASSLQSGEQFF
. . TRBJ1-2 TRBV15 TGTGCCACCAGCGGCGACAGTAACTATGGCTACACCTTC CATSGDSNYGYTF
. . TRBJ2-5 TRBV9 TGTGCCAGCAGCGTAGATCTACAGGGCCGAGAGACCCAGTACTTC CASSVDLQGRETQYF
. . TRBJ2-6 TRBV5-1 TGCGCCAGCAGCTTCGAGGCGGCGGGTGGGGCCAACGTCCTGACTTTC CASSFEAAGGANVLTF
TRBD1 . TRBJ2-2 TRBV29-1 TGCAGCGTTGATGAGACAGGGACCGGGGAGCTGTTTTTT CSVDETGTGELFF